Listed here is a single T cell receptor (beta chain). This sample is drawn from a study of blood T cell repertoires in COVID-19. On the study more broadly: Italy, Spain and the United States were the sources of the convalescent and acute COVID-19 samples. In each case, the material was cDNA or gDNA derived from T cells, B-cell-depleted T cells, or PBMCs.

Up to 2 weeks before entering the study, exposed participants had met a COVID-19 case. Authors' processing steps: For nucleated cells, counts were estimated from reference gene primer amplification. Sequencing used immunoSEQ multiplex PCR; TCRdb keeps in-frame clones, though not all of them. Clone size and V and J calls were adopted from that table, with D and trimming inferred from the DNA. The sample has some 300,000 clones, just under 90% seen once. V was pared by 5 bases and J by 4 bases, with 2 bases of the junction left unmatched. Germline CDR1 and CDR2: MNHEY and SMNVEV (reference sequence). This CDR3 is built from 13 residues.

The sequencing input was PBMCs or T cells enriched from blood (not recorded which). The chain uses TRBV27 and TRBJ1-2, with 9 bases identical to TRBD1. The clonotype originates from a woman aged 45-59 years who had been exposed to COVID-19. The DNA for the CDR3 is TGTGCCAGCAGTGTGACAGGGGGCTATGGCTACACCTTC. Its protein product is CASSVTGGYGYTF.